The rows below give T cell receptor beta chains drawn from one sample of a study of blood T cell repertoires in COVID-19. Clones were read by immunoSEQ multiplex PCR, and TCRdb kept only the in-frame ones, dropping some. The sample has about 310,000 clones, approximately 91% seen once; the top ten hold 5.2%. Sequencing was carried out using PBMCs or T cells enriched from blood (not recorded which). All receptors derive from a man aged 55 to 70 who had recovered from COVID-19. Both conserved end residues are part of each CDR3. Each record gives: V gene, clone size, J gene, D gene, CDR3 protein, CDR3 DNA. D genes are given only for firm matches. Expanded clones are given a class, and other clones once, few, many or no size at all.

TRBV29-1	NA	TRBJ2-2	TRBD2	CSVSGSGGELFF	TGCAGCGTTAGCGGGAGCGGCGGGGAGCTGTTTTTT
TRBV14	NA	TRBJ2-1	NA	CASSQRGGPEGPYNEQFF	TGTGCCAGCAGCCAAAGGGGGGGGCCGGAGGGCCCCTACAATGAGCAGTTCTTC
TRBV6-4	NA	TRBJ2-1	NA	CASSDPGLFDNEQFF	TGTGCCAGCAGTGACCCGGGACTCTTCGACAATGAGCAGTTCTTC
TRBV14	few	TRBJ1-1	NA	CASSLSMNTEAFF	TGTGCCAGCAGCCTATCTATGAACACTGAAGCTTTCTTT
TRBV30	NA	TRBJ1-6	NA	CASRGATGYNSPLHF	TGTGCCAGTCGGGGGGCGACAGGCTATAATTCACCCCTCCACTTT
TRBV7-9	once	TRBJ2-1	TRBD2	CASRRTSGSSYNEQFF	TGTGCCAGCAGGCGAACTAGCGGAAGCTCCTACAATGAGCAGTTCTTC
TRBV10-1	once	TRBJ2-1	TRBD2	CASSESGTRRMNEQFF	TGCGCCAGCAGTGAGTCGGGGACTAGAAGGATGAATGAGCAGTTCTTC
TRBV15	NA	TRBJ2-7	TRBD2	CATSRDGGGGEQYF	TGTGCCACCAGCAGAGATGGTGGCGGGGGCGAGCAGTACTTC
TRBV28	NA	TRBJ2-5	TRBD1	CASSLSGDRGKPRTQETQYF	TGTGCCAGCAGTTTATCAGGTGACAGGGGTAAACCCCGCACCCAAGAGACCCAGTACTTC
TRBV9	few	TRBJ2-2	TRBD2	CASSVMAGGTGELFF	TGTGCCAGCAGCGTAATGGCGGGAGGCACCGGGGAGCTGTTTTTT
TRBV6-1	NA	TRBJ1-3	NA	CASSDRSGEGNTIYF	TGTGCCAGCAGTGACCGGTCAGGGGAAGGAAACACCATATATTTT
TRBV5-1	NA	TRBJ1-5	TRBD1	CASSWGQGEDQPQHF	TGCGCCAGCAGCTGGGGACAGGGGGAGGATCAGCCCCAGCATTTT
TRBV6-1	NA	TRBJ2-4	TRBD1	CASSETGVTNIQYF	TGTGCCAGCAGTGAAACAGGGGTTACAAACATTCAGTACTTC
TRBV11-3	NA	TRBJ2-7	NA	CASSSGGTSANEQYF	TGTGCCAGCAGCTCTGGGGGGACCTCTGCGAACGAGCAGTACTTC
TRBV6-2/TRBV6-3	NA	TRBJ2-7	NA	CASSLLAASYEQYF	TGTGCCAGCAGTTTACTAGCAGCTAGCTACGAGCAGTACTTC
TRBV5-4	NA	TRBJ2-1	NA	CASSLHGRGGGPEQFF	TGTGCCAGCAGCTTGCATGGTCGGGGAGGGGGGCCTGAGCAGTTCTTC
TRBV28	NA	TRBJ2-1	TRBD2	CASSLYGRASYNEQFF	TGTGCCAGCAGTTTATACGGGAGGGCCTCCTACAATGAGCAGTTCTTC
TRBV5-1	once	TRBJ2-1	NA	CASSFSPNSRDEQFF	TGCGCCAGCAGCTTCTCACCTAATTCTAGAGATGAGCAGTTCTTC
TRBV3-1/TRBV3-2	NA	TRBJ2-5	NA	CASSQYVEQETQYF	TGTGCCAGCAGCCAATACGTCGAGCAAGAGACCCAGTACTTC
TRBV3-1/TRBV3-2	once	TRBJ1-1	NA	CASRQGGDKAFF	TGTGCCAGCAGACAGGGTGGGGATAAAGCTTTCTTT
TRBV6-5	NA	TRBJ1-2	NA	CASTDGGYGYTF	TGTGCCAGCACAGATGGAGGCTATGGCTACACCTTC
TRBV28	NA	TRBJ1-4	TRBD1	CASSLRDRPLDEKLFF	TGTGCCAGCAGTCTAAGGGACAGGCCGCTTGATGAAAAACTGTTTTTT
TRBV9	NA	TRBJ1-3	TRBD1	CASSAGTGGSGNTIYF	TGTGCCAGCAGCGCAGGGACAGGGGGCTCTGGAAACACCATATATTTT
TRBV19	NA	TRBJ2-1	NA	CASSIFPRGAQYNEQFF	TGTGCCAGTAGTATATTCCCAAGGGGCGCCCAGTACAATGAGCAGTTCTTC
TRBV5-1	NA	TRBJ2-2	NA	CASSLGAENTGELFF	TGCGCCAGCAGCTTGGGGGCCGAGAACACCGGGGAGCTGTTTTTT
TRBV5-5	NA	TRBJ1-2	TRBD1	CASSLVGGEGGYTF	TGTGCCAGCAGCTTGGTAGGGGGCGAGGGTGGCTACACCTTC
TRBV6-1	NA	TRBJ2-7	NA	CASSEMRFSYEQYF	TGTGCCAGCAGTGAAATGCGTTTTTCCTACGAGCAGTACTTC
TRBV6-2/TRBV6-3	NA	TRBJ2-1	TRBD1	CASSYSTGGQNEQFF	TGTGCCAGCAGTTACTCTACAGGGGGTCAGAATGAGCAGTTCTTC
TRBV5-1	once	TRBJ2-1	TRBD2	CASSLLAGATYNEQFF	TGCGCCAGCAGCTTGTTAGCGGGGGCCACCTACAATGAGCAGTTCTTC
TRBV28	NA	TRBJ2-7	NA	CASKSSDPYEQYF	TGTGCCAGCAAATCCAGTGATCCCTACGAGCAGTACTTC